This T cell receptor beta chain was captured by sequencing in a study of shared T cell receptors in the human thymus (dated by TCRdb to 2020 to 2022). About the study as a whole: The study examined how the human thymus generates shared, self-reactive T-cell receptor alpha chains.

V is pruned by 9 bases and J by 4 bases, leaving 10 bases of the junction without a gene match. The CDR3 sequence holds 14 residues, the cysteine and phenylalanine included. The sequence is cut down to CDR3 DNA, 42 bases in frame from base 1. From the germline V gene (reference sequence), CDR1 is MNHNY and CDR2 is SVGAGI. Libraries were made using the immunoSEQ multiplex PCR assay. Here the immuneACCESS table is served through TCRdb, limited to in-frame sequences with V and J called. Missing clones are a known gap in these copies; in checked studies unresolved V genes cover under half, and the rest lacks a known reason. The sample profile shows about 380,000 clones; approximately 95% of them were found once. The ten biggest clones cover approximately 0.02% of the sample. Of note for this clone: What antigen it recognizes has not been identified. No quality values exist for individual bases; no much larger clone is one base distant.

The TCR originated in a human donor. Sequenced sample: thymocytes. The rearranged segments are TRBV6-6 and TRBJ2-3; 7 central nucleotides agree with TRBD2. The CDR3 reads CASSTTSRADTQYF. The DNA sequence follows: TGTGCCAGTAGCACGACTAGCAGGGCAGATACGCAGTATTTT.